These 26 T cell receptor beta chains originate from one sample sequenced in a study of blood T cell repertoires in COVID-19. Measured with immunoSEQ multiplex PCR; TCRdb has only the in-frame clones, and not every one. The table lists fewer than 450,000 clones, roughly 87% of them singletons. The sequencing sample was made of PBMCs or T cells enriched from blood (not recorded which). The receptors derive from a man in his late teens or twenties who had recovered from COVID-19.

The V gene is TRBV5-8, the J gene TRBJ1-5, with 11 bases aligning to TRBD1. The J segment lost 7 bases and the V segment lost 6 bases, leaving 9 bases of the junction unmatched. The germline CDR1 and CDR2 sequences are SGHTS and YDEGEE. CDR3 length equals 15 residues. The CDR3 loop reads CASKTGTGGGQPQHF. The CDR3, as DNA: TGTGCCAGCAAAACCGGGACAGGGGGTGGGCAGCCCCAGCATTTT.

This clone was observed a single time. The rearrangement uses TRBV11-2 and TRBJ2-3; maybe TRBD1 (6 bases). The CDR3 runs to 13 residues. The V gene lost 6 bases and the J gene lost 1 base, with 8 bases spanning the gap. CDR1 and CDR2 (germline): SGHAT, FQNNGV. The CDR3 nucleotides are TGTGCCAGCAGGCGACAGGGCACAGATACGCAGTATTTT. Translation gives CASRRQGTDTQYF.

This CDR3 reads CASSLTYRLGNSPLHF. The CDR3 bases are TGTGCCAGCAGCTTAACCTACAGGTTGGGGAATTCACCCCTCCACTTT. The chain carries TRBV7-6 and TRBJ1-6, with D possibly matching TRBD1 (5 bases). Trimming took 2 bases from V and 7 from J, leaving 15 bases between them. Germline-derived CDR1 and CDR2 are SGHVS and FNYEAQ. The CDR3 covers 16 residues.

The J gene is TRBJ2-2, the V gene TRBV28; 12 nucleotides align to TRBD1. The ends lost 8 bases at V and 6 bases at J; junction bases unmatched: 10. From germline, CDR1 is MDHEN and CDR2 SYDVKM. The CDR3 sequence is 16 residues long. The CDR3 sequence: CASLTPGTGGPGELFF. In nucleotides, the CDR3 is TGTGCCAGCTTAACTCCCGGGACAGGGGGCCCCGGGGAGCTGTTTTTT.

V and J are TRBV27 and TRBJ1-1; D gene unclear. V gave up 7 bases and J gave up 0 bases, with 15 bases separating them. The CDR3 loop spans 15 amino acids. Per the germline V gene, CDR1 is MNHEY and CDR2 is SMNVEV (reference sequence). CDR3 DNA: TGTGCCAGCACCACTCCCGGCAGGCTGAACACTGAAGCTTTCTTT. This sequence encodes CASTTPGRLNTEAFF.

The chain joins TRBV5-1 to TRBJ1-2; possible D gene TRBD1, 5 bases. V lost 4 bases and J 4 bases, leaving 14 bases between the germline ends. This CDR3 region has 14 residues. CDR1 is SGHRS and CDR2 is YFSETQ in the germline V gene. This CDR3 reads CASSRGVQGYGYTF. The DNA for the CDR3 is TGCGCCAGCAGCCGTGGGGTGCAGGGCTATGGCTACACCTTC.

This clone occurred once. The rearrangement uses TRBV5-1 and TRBJ2-5; no clear D gene. The length of the CDR3 is 13 residues. V was trimmed by 0 bases and J by 5 bases, leaving 8 bases between them. Per the germline V gene, CDR1 is SGHRS and CDR2 is YFSETQ. The CDR3 reads CASSLGTGETQYF. CDR3 DNA: TGCGCCAGCAGCTTGGGAACGGGTGAGACCCAGTACTTC.

The chain links TRBV5-1 to TRBJ2-7; TRBD2 matches 7 bases. Germline V CDR1 and CDR2: SGHRS, YFSETQ. This CDR3 is 14 amino acids long. V shed 6 bases and J 0 bases; nucleotides not matched to a gene: 6. The CDR3 region has the DNA TGCGCCAGCAAATGGGGCGGGAGCTCCTACGAGCAGTACTTC. This codes for CASKWGGSSYEQYF. The whole variable domain, remainder taken from reference TRBV5-1 and TRBJ2-7, is KAGVTQTPRYLIKTRGQQVTLSCSPISGHRSVSWYQQTPGQGLQFLFEYFSETQRNKGNFPGRFSGRQFSNSRSEMNVSTLELGDSALYLCASKWGGSSYEQYFGPGTRLTVT.

CDR3 residues: CAITTASDTQYF. The CDR3 nucleotides are TGTGCCATAACGACAGCCTCAGATACGCAGTATTTT. J is TRBJ2-3 and V is TRBV10-3, with D maybe TRBD1 (5 bases). CDR3 length: 12 amino acids. V was shortened by 9 bases and J by 4 bases, with 11 bases between the two germline ends. Germline CDR1 and CDR2: ENHRY and SYGVKD.

The chain combines TRBV7-8 with TRBJ1-2, with 8 bases identical to TRBD1. CDR3 size: 13 residues. The germline CDR1 and CDR2 sequences are SGHVS and FQNEAQ. Trimming cost V 5 bases and J 6 bases; bases outside gene matches: 5. CDR3 sequence: CASSPDRGNGYTF. Here the CDR3 DNA reads TGTGCCAGCAGCCCCGACAGGGGCAATGGCTACACCTTC. Full variable domain (outside the CDR3, taken from reference TRBV7-8 and TRBJ1-2): GAGVSQSPRYKVAKRGQDVALRCDPISGHVSLFWYQQALGQGPEFLTYFQNEAQLDKSGLPSDRFFAERPEGSVSTLKIQRTQQEDSAVYLCASSPDRGNGYTFGSGTRLTVV.

With respect to this clone: The sample has other DNA sequences that encode this CDR3 too. The chain recombines TRBV18 with TRBJ1-5; 7 bases agree with TRBD1. J gave up 4 bases and V 3 bases, and 3 bases lay outside the gene matches. CDR1 and CDR2 from the germline V gene are KGHSH and LQKENI. This CDR3 is built from 14 residues. This CDR3 is CASSPGQQNQPQHF. CDR3 bases: TGTGCCAGCTCACCGGGACAGCAGAATCAGCCCCAGCATTTT.

The V gene is TRBV7-3, the J gene TRBJ2-1; 11 bases agree with TRBD2. The CDR3 extends over 19 amino acids. CDR1 SGHTA and CDR2 FQGTGA come from the germline V gene. The V and J ends lost 5 bases and 0 bases, in that order; junction bases with no gene match: 12. The CDR3 loop is CASSPAGLAGTSSYNEQFF. The DNA of the CDR3 is TGTGCCAGCAGCCCCGCCGGACTAGCGGGCACGAGCTCCTACAATGAGCAGTTCTTC.

The V call is TRBV3-1 (or the pseudogene TRBV3-2), the J call TRBJ1-5, with D possibly TRBD1 on 5 matching bases. Trimming took 2 bases from V and 0 from J, leaving 5 bases between them. The CDR3 sequence is 14 residues long. Germline CDR1 LGHDT, CDR2 YNNKEL (reference sequence). CDR3 bases: TGTGCCAGCAGCCAACAGGGTAGCAATCAGCCCCAGCATTTT. It yields the protein CASSQQGSNQPQHF.

This chain links TRBV3-1 (or the pseudogene TRBV3-2) with TRBJ2-2, with a weak D call TRBD2 (6 bases). CDR1 and CDR2 from the germline V gene are LGHDT and YNNKEL (reference sequence). Trimming cost V 5 bases and J 6 bases, with 16 bases left between them. CDR3 size: 15 residues. The CDR3 protein is CASSRTGVRAGELFF. CDR3 bases: TGTGCCAGCAGCAGGACGGGGGTTCGGGCCGGGGAGCTGTTTTTT.

The chain uses TRBV7-9 and TRBJ2-7; the D is unclear. The CDR3 covers 13 residues. Germline V CDR1 and CDR2: SEHNR, FQNEAQ (reference sequence). With 11 bases removed from V and 0 bases from J, the gap between germline ends came to 14 bases. The CDR3 is CAVSPSSSYEQYF. For the CDR3, the DNA is TGTGCCGTAAGTCCTTCTAGCTCCTACGAGCAGTACTTC.

The chain joins TRBV19 to TRBJ2-7, with 11 bases that match TRBD2. The CDR3 is 17 amino acids. V lost 4 bases and J lost 3; bases outside the gene matches: 11. Germline V gene data show CDR1 as LNHDA and CDR2 as SQIVND (reference sequence). CDR3 bases: TGTGCCAGTAGTAACCTCATAGCGGGAGGGCCCTTCTACGAGCAGTACTTC. Encoded protein: CASSNLIAGGPFYEQYF.

The chain links TRBV7-9 to TRBJ2-2; D perhaps matches TRBD2 (5 bases). V was trimmed by 8 bases and J by 5 bases, leaving 12 bases between them. This CDR3 has 13 amino acids. In germline, CDR1 is SEHNR, CDR2 FQNEAQ (reference sequence). The DNA for the CDR3 is TGTGCCAGCTCCCGGGGTACAACCGGGGAGCTGTTTTTT. Translation: CASSRGTTGELFF.

The V and J genes are TRBV19 and TRBJ1-2; D not certain. The V end lost 1 base, the J end lost 3 bases, and 9 bases lay between the germline ends. The CDR3 sequence is 14 residues long. Germline-derived CDR1 and CDR2 are LNHDA and SQIVND (reference sequence). For the CDR3, the DNA is TGTGCCAGTAGTATAGCAGAGGGCTACTATGGCTACACCTTC. Protein: CASSIAEGYYGYTF.

This chain links TRBV5-4 with TRBJ1-6, with D possibly matching TRBD1 (6 bases). Trimming took off 7 bases at V and 9 bases at J, with 17 bases between the two ends. Per germline, CDR1 SGHNT and CDR2 YYREEE (reference sequence). CDR3 size: 14 residues. The CDR3 bases are TGTGCCAGCGAACACAGGGAGTCAGGTTCACCCCTCCACTTT. Protein sequence: CASEHRESGSPLHF. Filled out from reference TRBV5-4 and TRBJ1-6, the complete variable domain reads ETGVTQSPTHLIKTRGQQVTLRCSSQSGHNTVSWYQQALGQGPQFIFQYYREEENGRGNFPPRFSGLQFPNYSSELNVNALELDDSALYLCASEHRESGSPLHFGNGTRLTVT.

The genes are TRBV11-3 and TRBJ2-5, with TRBD1 identical over 11 bases. The V gene end was trimmed by 5 bases and the J gene end by 7 bases; junction bases not matched to a gene: 3. Germline CDR1 reads SGHNT; CDR2 reads YENEEA. The CDR3 runs 13 residues. The CDR3 loop reads CASSLGQGATQYF. Written as DNA, the CDR3 is TGTGCCAGCAGCCTCGGACAGGGGGCGACCCAGTACTTC.

Here the CDR3 reads CASSDRAPTEAFF. The CDR3 DNA reads TGTGCCAGCTCCGACAGGGCCCCCACTGAAGCTTTCTTT. The chain employs TRBV3-1 (or the pseudogene TRBV3-2) and TRBJ1-1; 7 positions agree with TRBD1. The CDR3 length is 13 residues. CDR1 and CDR2 from the germline V gene are LGHDT and YNNKEL (reference sequence). V lost 8 bases and J lost 4; bases outside the gene matches: 7.

The chain uses TRBV29-1 and TRBJ1-2, with 10 bases aligning to TRBD1. Per the germline V gene, CDR1 is SQVTM and CDR2 is ANQGSEA. The CDR3 loop spans 11 amino acids. Trimming at V came to 7 bases and at J to 8 bases, leaving 4 bases not matched to a gene. CDR3 loop: CSGGQGSGYTF. In nucleotides, the CDR3 is TGCAGCGGGGGACAGGGGAGCGGCTACACCTTC.

The chain joins TRBV19 to TRBJ1-4; 9 bases map to TRBD1. With V trimmed by 3 bases and J by 6 bases, 2 bases remained unmatched. The CDR3 has 14 amino acids. The germline V gene encodes CDR1 LNHDA and CDR2 SQIVND (reference sequence). Written as DNA, the CDR3 is TGTGCCAGTAGTATTGGGACAGGGTATGAAAAACTGTTTTTT. It yields the protein CASSIGTGYEKLFF.

The gene calls are TRBV19 and TRBJ2-3; a possible D gene is TRBD2 (5 bases). Germline V gene sequence: CDR1 LNHDA, CDR2 SQIVND (reference sequence). The CDR3 totals 11 residues. Trimming took off 8 bases at V and 5 bases at J, with 8 bases between the two ends. The chain's CDR3 is CASVARDTQYF. In DNA, the CDR3 is TGTGCCAGTGTAGCGCGAGATACGCAGTATTTT.

The CDR3 coding sequence is TGTGCCAGCAGCGATCAAGAGCCGAACACTGAAGCTTTCTTT. It specifies CASSDQEPNTEAFF. This chain links TRBV9 with TRBJ1-1; no reliable D call. The V gene lost 3 bases and the J gene lost 1 base, with 10 bases spanning the gap. CDR1 and CDR2 (germline): SGDLS, YYNGEE. This CDR3 region has 14 residues.

This rearrangement joins TRBV27 to TRBJ1-2; tentatively, D is TRBD1 (5 bases). Trimming stripped 6 bases from V and 3 bases from J, with 26 bases between. The CDR3 is 18 residues long. CDR1 and CDR2 from the germline V gene are MNHEY and SMNVEV (reference sequence). CDR3 region: CASSRLGGAGDLYYGYTF. The CDR3 nucleotides read TGTGCCAGCAGCCGCCTTGGGGGAGCGGGGGACCTATACTATGGCTACACCTTC.